The 19 T cell receptor beta chains listed next were all sequenced from one sample in a study of metastatic and nonmetastatic thyroid tumors. Patients underwent thyroid surgery, and none had received any treatment before it. TCRdb re-analyzed the PCR reads through MiXCR. The sample shows around 17,000 clones, roughly 25% of them seen only once. The sample consisted of adjacent normal tissue. These receptors came from a female donor with papillary thyroid cancer or a benign thyroid nodule (not recorded which). Some clones in this sample may be carry-over from other donors' samples.

There are a few counts of this clone. V is TRBV20-1 and J is TRBJ2-1; perhaps D is TRBD1 or TRBD2 (6 bases each). Germline assignment: CDR1 DFQATT and CDR2 SNEGSKA (reference sequence). The CDR3 spans 14 residues. V shed 4 bases and J shed 3 bases, with 13 bases lying between them. The CDR3 spells CSATTGADYNEQFF. Here the CDR3 DNA reads TGCAGTGCTACTACGGGGGCAGACTACAATGAGCAGTTCTTC.

The chain joins TRBV4-1 to TRBJ2-7, with D unresolved. Trimming left V 5 bases short and J 0 bases short, with 11 bases between. The length of the CDR3 is 14 residues. CDR1 and CDR2 from the germline V gene are MGHRA and YSYEKL. This chain's CDR3 is CASSYGFSSYEQYF. As DNA, the CDR3 is TGCGCCAGCAGCTATGGGTTTAGCTCCTACGAGCAGTACTTC.

The genes are TRBV7-9 and TRBJ1-2, with TRBD1 matching over 7 bases. This CDR3 is built from 14 residues. Unmatched junction bases numbered 10, after V lost 4 bases and J lost 8 bases. Germline V gene lookup returns CDR1 SEHNR and CDR2 FQNEAQ (reference sequence). Here the CDR3 reads CASSSSGGVLGYTF. In DNA, the CDR3 is TGTGCCAGCAGCTCTTCAGGGGGGGTTTTAGGCTACACCTTC. The entire variable domain, with the rest obtained from reference TRBV7-9 and TRBJ1-2, is as follows: DTGVSQNPRHKITKRGQNVTFRCDPISEHNRLYWYRQTLGQGPEFLTYFQNEAQLEKSRLLSDRFSAERPKGSFSTLEIQRTEQGDSAMYLCASSSSGGVLGYTFGSGTRLTVV.

This clone rates as medium-sized. CDR3 nucleotide sequence: TGTGCCAGCAGTTTATTCCTTCAGGGTCCTAGCGGGAATAGACCCTACGAGCAGTACTTC. Translating gives CASSLFLQGPSGNRPYEQYF. The gene calls are TRBV28 and TRBJ2-7; 9 nucleotides match TRBD2. The germline V gene has CDR1 MDHEN and CDR2 SYDVKM. The V gene end was trimmed by 1 base and the J gene end by 2 bases; junction bases not matched to a gene: 18. This CDR3 region has 20 residues.

Details on this clone: Additional DNA sequences in this sample encode the identical CDR3. This chain uses TRBV4-3 with TRBJ1-5; no reliable D call. Trimming stripped 7 bases from V and 1 base from J, with 14 bases between. Germline V gives CDR1 LGHNA, CDR2 YSLEER. This CDR3 has 15 amino acids. In DNA form, the CDR3 reads TGCGCCAGCACCCCCGACCGGGAAAGCAATCAGCCCCAGCATTTT. Its translation: CASTPDRESNQPQHF.

This clone appeared a few times. The rearrangement links TRBV9 to TRBJ1-6, with D hard to call. The CDR3 has 14 amino acids. Trimming shortened V by 3 bases and J by 5 bases, and 9 bases separated the two germline ends. Germline CDR1 reads SGDLS; CDR2 reads YYNGEE. CDR3 in DNA: TGTGCCAGCAGCGGGACTGGGGATAATTCACCCCTCCACTTT. Residues: CASSGTGDNSPLHF. The whole variable domain, filled in from reference TRBV9 and TRBJ1-6, reads DSGVTQTPKHLITATGQRVTLRCSPRSGDLSVYWYQQSLDQGLQFLIQYYNGEERAKGNILERFSAQQFPDLHSELNLSSLELGDSALYFCASSGTGDNSPLHFGNGTRLTVT.

This clone was seen only a few times. J is TRBJ1-2 and V is TRBV19, with 9 nucleotides matching TRBD1. V dropped 5 bases and J dropped 4; count of bases not matched to a gene: 8. The CDR3 extends over 15 amino acids. Germline V gene data show CDR1 as LNHDA and CDR2 as SQIVND (reference sequence). The CDR3: CASSVDRGFFYGYTF. CDR3 bases: TGTGCCAGTAGTGTGGACAGGGGTTTTTTCTATGGCTACACCTTC.

This clone has just a few counts. This chain links TRBV5-1 with TRBJ1-1; unclear D gene. Germline V gives CDR1 SGHRS, CDR2 YFSETQ. The CDR3 is made up of 13 amino acids. The ends were cut back, 1 base at V and 1 base at J, with 5 bases in the middle. CDR3: CASSLNANTEAFF. In nucleotides, the CDR3 is TGCGCCAGCAGCTTGAATGCGAACACTGAAGCTTTCTTT. Variable domain in full (rest from reference TRBV5-1 and TRBJ1-1): KAGVTQTPRYLIKTRGQQVTLSCSPISGHRSVSWYQQTPGQGLQFLFEYFSETQRNKGNFPGRFSGRQFSNSRSEMNVSTLELGDSALYLCASSLNANTEAFFGQGTRLTVV.

This chain links TRBV7-3 with TRBJ2-5; D assignment may be TRBD1 or TRBD2 (5 bases each). CDR1 is SGHTA, CDR2 FQGTGA, per germline. V lost 2 bases to trimming and J lost 1 base, with 11 bases between them. The CDR3 covers 15 residues. The CDR3 sequence: CASSLDPGTQETQYF. The CDR3 DNA is TGTGCCAGCAGCTTAGACCCCGGGACCCAAGAGACCCAGTACTTC.

V gene TRBV9 combines with J gene TRBJ2-1; 12 bases align to TRBD2. V lost 0 bases, J lost 3 bases, and 1 base stayed unmatched. Germline values: CDR1 SGDLS, CDR2 YYNGEE. The CDR3 covers 16 residues. The CDR3 DNA reads TGTGCCAGCAGCGTAGAACTAGCGGGGGGCTACAATGAGCAGTTCTTC. As protein: CASSVELAGGYNEQFF.

The V gene is TRBV9, the J gene TRBJ2-3; 9 bases are shared with TRBD1. V lost 0 bases to trimming and J lost 3 bases; unmatched junction nucleotides: 11. The germline CDR1 and CDR2 sequences are SGDLS and YYNGEE. The CDR3 has 18 residues. CDR3 in amino acids: CASSVGPSYRGQTDTQYF. In DNA form, the CDR3 reads TGTGCCAGCAGCGTAGGACCCTCTTACAGGGGGCAGACAGATACGCAGTATTTT.

This clone has a handful of counts. This chain joins TRBV6-1 and TRBJ1-2; TRBD1 matches 9 bases. The J segment lost 7 bases and the V segment lost 7 bases, leaving 7 bases of the junction unmatched. The germline V gene encodes CDR1 MNHNS and CDR2 SASEGT. The CDR3 is 13 amino acids. This chain's CDR3 is CASTKGDRVGYTF. The CDR3 bases are TGTGCCAGCACCAAAGGGGACAGGGTTGGCTACACCTTC.

V usage is TRBV20-1 and J usage is TRBJ2-3, with 7 bases aligning to TRBD1. Unmatched junction bases numbered 8, after V lost 6 bases and J lost 2 bases. In germline, CDR1 is DFQATT, CDR2 SNEGSKA (reference sequence). The CDR3 contains 14 residues. The CDR3 nucleotides are TGCAGTGCCATAAGACAGGGATACACAGATACGCAGTATTTT. The encoded protein is CSAIRQGYTDTQYF.

This clone was observed a handful of times. The chain uses TRBV28 and TRBJ1-5; tentative D call: TRBD1 (5 bases). The CDR3 has 15 amino acids. Trimming removed 3 bases from V and 3 bases from J, with 12 bases in between. Germline V gene sequence: CDR1 MDHEN, CDR2 SYDVKM. This CDR3 is CASSFSYRNNQPQHF. CDR3 sequence (DNA): TGTGCCAGCAGTTTTTCGTACAGGAACAATCAGCCCCAGCATTTT.

The sample holds many counts of this clone. This sequence joins TRBV4-3 and TRBJ2-7; D is possibly TRBD1 or TRBD2 (5 bases each). The germline V and J ends were trimmed by 4 bases and 0 bases, with 13 bases remaining between them. CDR3 length equals 15 residues. CDR1 is LGHNA, CDR2 YSLEER, per germline. The chain's CDR3 is CASSPSAGSSYEQYF. CDR3 nucleotides: TGCGCCAGCAGCCCCTCGGCAGGGAGCTCCTACGAGCAGTACTTC.

This clone rates as large. V is TRBV6-1 and J is TRBJ1-2, with D possibly matching TRBD1 (5 bases). CDR1 is MNHNS and CDR2 is SASEGT in the germline V gene. Trimming removed 4 bases from V and 8 bases from J, with 17 bases in between. The CDR3 runs to 14 residues. CDR3 sequence: CASSARWGGWGYTF. The CDR3 region has the DNA TGTGCCAGCAGTGCACGGTGGGGGGGATGGGGCTACACCTTC.

The chain combines TRBV5-1 with TRBJ1-1; D uncertain. Deletions cut 0 bases from V and 3 bases from J, with 6 bases between. Germline CDR1 and CDR2: SGHRS and YFSETQ. The CDR3 spans 13 residues. CDR3 bases: TGCGCCAGCAGCTTGGACAGCCACACTGAAGCTTTCTTT. It specifies CASSLDSHTEAFF.

This rearrangement joins TRBV5-4 to TRBJ2-2; the match to TRBD1 covers 8 bases. J lost 7 bases, V lost 3 bases, and 11 bases had no gene match. This CDR3 has 16 residues. Germline assignment: CDR1 SGHNT and CDR2 YYREEE (reference sequence). The CDR3 DNA reads as TGTGCCAGCAGCTCACCGGGACAGGCGCTCGGCGGGGAGCTGTTTTTT. The encoded protein is CASSSPGQALGGELFF.

The chain recombines TRBV6-2 or TRBV6-3 with TRBJ2-1; 12 nucleotides match TRBD2. This CDR3 has 17 amino acids. From germline, CDR1 is MNHEY and CDR2 SVGEGT. Trimming at V came to 4 bases and at J to 12 bases, leaving 16 bases not matched to a gene. CDR3 nucleotide sequence: TGTGCCAGCAGTTCGGGCCGACTAGCGGGAGCAATATATGGGCAGTTCTTC. This encodes CASSSGRLAGAIYGQFF.